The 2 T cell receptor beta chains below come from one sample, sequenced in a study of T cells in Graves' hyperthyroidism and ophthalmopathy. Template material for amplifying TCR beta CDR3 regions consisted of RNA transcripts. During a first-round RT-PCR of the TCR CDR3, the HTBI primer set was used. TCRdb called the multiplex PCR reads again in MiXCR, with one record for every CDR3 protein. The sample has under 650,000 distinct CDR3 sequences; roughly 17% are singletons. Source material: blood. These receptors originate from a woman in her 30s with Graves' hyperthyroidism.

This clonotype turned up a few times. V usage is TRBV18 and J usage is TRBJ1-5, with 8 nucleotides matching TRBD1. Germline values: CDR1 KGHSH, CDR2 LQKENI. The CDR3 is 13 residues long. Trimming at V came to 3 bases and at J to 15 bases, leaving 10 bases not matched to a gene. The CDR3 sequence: CASSPLDRGGLHF. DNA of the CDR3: TGTGCCAGCTCACCTTTAGACAGGGGCGGACTGCATTTT.

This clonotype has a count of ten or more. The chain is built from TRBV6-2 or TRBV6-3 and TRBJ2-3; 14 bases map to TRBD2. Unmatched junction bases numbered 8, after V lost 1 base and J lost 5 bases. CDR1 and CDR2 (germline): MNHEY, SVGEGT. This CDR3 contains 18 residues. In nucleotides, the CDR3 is TGTGCCAGCAGTTACTATGGGACTAGCGGGAGAAGAGGAGATACGCAGTATTTT. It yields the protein CASSYYGTSGRRGDTQYF.